This entry lists 24 T cell receptor beta chains sequenced from one sample in a study of blood T cell repertoires in COVID-19. TCRdb's copy holds only in-frame clones and misses some; the assay was immunoSEQ multiplex PCR. The table includes around 80,000 clones, over 80% detected once. Sequencing was performed on peripheral blood. These receptors came from a woman of 80 years or more with acute or convalescent COVID-19.

This chain links TRBV6-1 with TRBJ1-3; perhaps TRBD1 as D (6 bases). Trimming stripped 0 bases from V and 0 bases from J, with 15 bases between. CDR1 is MNHNS and CDR2 is SASEGT in the germline V gene. This CDR3 comprises 18 residues. The CDR3 DNA reads TGTGCCAGCAGTGAAGCCAGGGGAAGGGCCAGCTCTGGAAACACCATATATTTT. Residues: CASSEARGRASSGNTIYF.

The rearrangement uses TRBV6-6 and TRBJ2-7; perhaps TRBD2 as D (6 bases). V was cut by 6 bases and J by 4 bases, with 16 bases left in between. Germline values: CDR1 MNHNY, CDR2 SVGAGI (reference sequence). The CDR3 length is 14 residues. The chain's CDR3 is CASSPPSSGYEQYF. DNA for the CDR3: TGTGCCAGCAGCCCCCCCTCGAGCGGGTACGAGCAGTACTTC.

The genes are TRBV7-2 and TRBJ2-1, with D hard to call. CDR3 length equals 13 residues. In germline, CDR1 is SGHTA, CDR2 FQGNSA. The V end was cut by 5 bases, the J end by 7 bases, with 12 bases between. DNA of the CDR3: TGTGCCAGCAGCCGAGGCCGGTGGAATGAGCAGTTCTTC. This encodes CASSRGRWNEQFF.

The chain uses TRBV29-1 and TRBJ2-1; tentative D call: TRBD1 (7 bases). This CDR3 comprises 12 residues. Germline values: CDR1 SQVTM, CDR2 ANQGSEA. In nucleotides, the CDR3 is TGCGCGAAGAGCGGAGGGGGCCTTGAGCAGTTCTTC. Protein: CAKSGGGLEQFF.

The chain joins TRBV6-2 or TRBV6-3 to TRBJ1-2; 8 bases are shared with TRBD1. In germline, CDR1 is MNHEY, CDR2 SVGEGT. V shed 5 bases and J 5 bases; nucleotides not matched to a gene: 1. This CDR3 is built from 12 residues. In DNA, the CDR3 is TGTGCCAGCAGTAGACAGGGGTATGGCTACACCTTC. It yields the protein CASSRQGYGYTF.

This chain uses TRBV6-5 with TRBJ1-5; D unclear. The CDR3 totals 14 residues. The V end lost 4 bases, the J end lost 1 base, and 8 bases lay between the germline ends. Germline V gene lookup returns CDR1 MNHEY and CDR2 SVGAGI. The CDR3 loop reads CASSSPGSNQPQHF. CDR3 bases: TGTGCCAGCAGTTCCCCCGGGAGCAATCAGCCCCAGCATTTT.

The chain has TRBV7-2 and TRBJ2-5; D might be TRBD1 (5 bases). V lost 5 bases and J 5 bases, leaving 24 bases between the germline ends. The CDR3 length is 17 residues. Germline CDR1 and CDR2: SGHTA and FQGNSA. The CDR3 sequence is CASSTQQVWRFPETQYF. CDR3 sequence (DNA): TGTGCCAGCAGCACCCAACAGGTTTGGCGCTTCCCGGAGACCCAGTACTTC.

V gene TRBV7-8 combines with J gene TRBJ2-1, with D perhaps TRBD1 (5 bases). With 5 bases removed from V and 0 bases from J, the gap between germline ends came to 20 bases. There are 18 residues in the CDR3. The germline CDR1 and CDR2 sequences are SGHVS and FQNEAQ. Here the CDR3 reads CASSLKGSGFFSYNEQFF. In nucleotides, the CDR3 is TGTGCCAGCAGCCTCAAAGGCTCAGGGTTTTTCTCCTACAATGAGCAGTTCTTC.

The genes are TRBV5-1 and TRBJ2-2, with 8 bases lining up with TRBD2. This CDR3 comprises 15 residues. With V trimmed by 4 bases and J by 1 base, 3 bases remained unmatched. Germline CDR1 SGHRS, CDR2 YFSETQ. The DNA of the CDR3 is TGCGCCAGCAGCCAGACTAGCGAGAACACCGGGGAGCTGTTTTTT. Its protein is CASSQTSENTGELFF. Drawing the rest from reference TRBV5-1 and TRBJ2-2, the complete variable domain is KAGVTQTPRYLIKTRGQQVTLSCSPISGHRSVSWYQQTPGQGLQFLFEYFSETQRNKGNFPGRFSGRQFSNSRSEMNVSTLELGDSALYLCASSQTSENTGELFFGEGSRLTVL.

The chain has TRBV20-1 and TRBJ1-4; TRBD1 aligns across 7 bases. The CDR3 is made up of 14 amino acids. The V and J ends lost 3 bases and 8 bases, in that order; junction bases with no gene match: 9. From germline, CDR1 is DFQATT and CDR2 SNEGSKA (reference sequence). DNA of the CDR3: TGCAGTGCTAGTGAACAGGGGACTCGAGAAAAACTGTTTTTT. It is translated as CSASEQGTREKLFF.

The chain links TRBV19 to TRBJ2-7; TRBD2 might be the D (5 bases). This CDR3 region has 13 residues. Trimming removed 5 bases at V and 2 bases at J, with 10 bases between. The germline gives CDR1 LNHDA, CDR2 SQIVND (reference sequence). The CDR3 DNA reads as TGTGCCAGTAGTTCCGGGGTAACCTACGAGCAGTACTTC. This sequence encodes CASSSGVTYEQYF.

V usage is TRBV28 and J usage is TRBJ1-2; the D gene is possibly TRBD1 (5 bases). The length of the CDR3 is 12 residues. Germline CDR1 is MDHEN and CDR2 is SYDVKM. V was cut by 11 bases and J by 2 bases, with 12 bases left in between. CDR3 loop: CAGGGENYGYTF. The CDR3 nucleotides are TGTGCCGGGGGGGGAGAAAACTATGGCTACACCTTC.

The chain recombines TRBV11-3 with TRBJ2-3; 11 nucleotides agree with TRBD2. The V segment lost 0 bases and the J segment 1 base; nucleotides outside the gene matches: 0. Germline V gene lookup returns CDR1 SGHNT and CDR2 YENEEA. This CDR3 has 16 amino acids. Here the CDR3 reads CASSLELAGGTDTQYF. The DNA for the CDR3 is TGTGCCAGCAGCTTAGAACTAGCGGGAGGCACAGATACGCAGTATTTT.

This clone was seen just once. V is TRBV7-9 and J is TRBJ1-4, with 7 bases matching TRBD1. The CDR3 length is 14 residues. Germline V gene data show CDR1 as SEHNR and CDR2 as FQNEAQ (reference sequence). Trimming cost V 5 bases and J 8 bases; bases outside gene matches: 8. Here the CDR3 DNA reads TGTGCCAGCAGCCAATCGACAGGGCGGGAAAAACTGTTTTTT. As protein: CASSQSTGREKLFF.

The gene calls are TRBV18 and TRBJ2-2; no clear D gene. Trimming shortened V by 7 bases and J by 1 base, and 10 bases separated the two germline ends. Germline CDR1 and CDR2: KGHSH and LQKENI. The CDR3 consists of 14 residues. CDR3: CASFTQLNTGELFF. DNA of the CDR3: TGTGCCAGCTTCACCCAACTGAACACCGGGGAGCTGTTTTTT.

This chain links TRBV5-4 with TRBJ2-7; TRBD2 agrees at 10 bases. Trimming took 5 bases from V and 0 from J; bases not matched to a gene: 5. CDR1 and CDR2 from the germline V gene are SGHNT and YYREEE (reference sequence). This CDR3 is 15 amino acids long. CDR3 residues: CASSSTSGFSYEQYF. The CDR3 nucleotides are TGTGCCAGCAGTTCGACTAGCGGGTTCTCCTACGAGCAGTACTTC. Looking up the rest from reference TRBV5-4 and TRBJ2-7 gives the full variable domain: ETGVTQSPTHLIKTRGQQVTLRCSSQSGHNTVSWYQQALGQGPQFIFQYYREEENGRGNFPPRFSGLQFPNYSSELNVNALELDDSALYLCASSSTSGFSYEQYFGPGTRLTVT.

The chain links TRBV14 to TRBJ2-7; 11 bases are shared with TRBD2. Per the germline V gene, CDR1 is SGHDN and CDR2 is FVKESK. The CDR3 has 16 amino acids. V was pared by 1 base and J by 6 bases, with 8 bases of the junction left unmatched. CDR3 protein: CASSQGSRLAGGEQYF. The CDR3 DNA reads TGTGCCAGCAGCCAAGGGTCCCGGCTAGCGGGAGGCGAGCAGTACTTC.

As to this clone: One end of the junction varies from germline; a read error may be responsible. The chain employs TRBV7-7 and TRBJ2-2; D is unresolved. Germline lookup yields CDR1 SSHAT and CDR2 FNYEAQ (reference sequence). This CDR3 contains 16 residues. CDR3 sequence reads: CASSSALTSNTGELFF. The CDR3 DNA reads TGTGCTAGCAGCTCCGCGTTGACTTCGAACACCGGGGAGCTGTTTTTT.

The rearrangement links TRBV11-2 to TRBJ2-1, with 10 bases lining up with TRBD1. CDR1 is SGHAT, CDR2 FQNNGV, per germline. V shed 5 bases and J 3 bases; nucleotides not matched to a gene: 4. CDR3 length: 15 amino acids. CDR3 region: CASSRTGGYYNEQFF. The DNA of the CDR3 is TGTGCCAGCAGCCGGACAGGGGGGTACTACAATGAGCAGTTCTTC.

DNA for the CDR3: TGTGCCAGTAGTATGGACAGCGATAATTCACCCCTCCACTTT. Encoded protein: CASSMDSDNSPLHF. The chain uses TRBV19 and TRBJ1-6, with D tentatively TRBD1 (6 bases). CDR1 LNHDA and CDR2 SQIVND come from the germline V gene (reference sequence). The CDR3 is 14 residues long. V lost 3 bases and J lost 5, with 8 bases in between. Based on the CDR3 plus reference TRBV19 and TRBJ1-6, the full variable domain is DGGITQSPKYLFRKEGQNVTLSCEQNLNHDAMYWYRQDPGQGLRLIYYSQIVNDFQKGDIAEGYSVSREKKESFPLTVTSAQKNPTAFYLCASSMDSDNSPLHFGNGTRLTVT.

This rearrangement joins TRBV9 to TRBJ1-1; D remains ambiguous. The CDR3 is made up of 15 amino acids. V lost 4 bases to trimming and J lost 0 bases, with 13 bases between them. The germline V gene encodes CDR1 SGDLS and CDR2 YYNGEE. As DNA, the CDR3 is TGTGCCAGCAGCCCCGGAGGGCGCATGAACACTGAAGCTTTCTTT. It is translated as CASSPGGRMNTEAFF.

The chain combines TRBV19 with TRBJ2-1; a weak D match, TRBD2 (5 bases). The V end was cut by 7 bases, the J end by 9 bases, with 13 bases between. This CDR3 is built from 12 residues. Germline V lookup: CDR1 LNHDA, CDR2 SQIVND (reference sequence). The CDR3 region is CASNTRWGEQFF. CDR3 nucleotides: TGTGCCAGTAACACTAGATGGGGTGAGCAGTTCTTC.

V and J are TRBV19 and TRBJ2-2; 9 nucleotides agree with TRBD2. Germline loops: CDR1 LNHDA, CDR2 SQIVND (reference sequence). V trimming: 5 bases; J trimming: 6 bases; junction bases outside the gene matches: 7. The CDR3 is 15 amino acids. The CDR3 reads CASSQGLAVAGELFF. DNA for the CDR3: TGTGCCAGTAGTCAGGGACTAGCAGTTGCCGGGGAGCTGTTTTTT.

There are a few counts of this clone. V is TRBV11-3 and J is TRBJ2-7; D is unclear. The CDR3 consists of 13 residues. The V and J ends lost 5 bases and 2 bases respectively, with 10 bases between them. Germline V gene data show CDR1 as SGHNT and CDR2 as YENEEA. Written as DNA, the CDR3 is TGTGCCAGCAGCCCCCTCGTAGCCTACGAGCAGTACTTC. It specifies CASSPLVAYEQYF.